Listed below are T cell receptor beta chains from one sample, sequenced in a study of type 1 regulatory T cells. Using its own MiXCR run on the reads, TCRdb lists one record per CDR3 protein. Here the sample spans about 100,000 distinct CDR3 sequences, 25% to 40% being singletons. Sequencing used CD4+ T cells, either the whole sample or a sorted fraction (not recorded which). These receptors all stem from a human donor in good health. Each CDR3 is given with its conserved first and last residue. D genes are given only for firm matches. A row's size may be missing; if present it is once, few, many or a size class.

TRBJ2-1,.,TRBV5-1,.,18,TGCGCCAGCAGCCCGGGGACAGAAGCGGGGATACGCCCCAATGAGCAGTTCTTC,CASSPGTEAGIRPNEQFF
TRBJ2-6,.,TRBV5-1,.,15,TGCGCCAGCAGCGTAGACATCGCGGGGGCCAACGTCCTGACTTTC,CASSVDIAGANVLTF
TRBJ2-2,TRBD2,TRBV7-2,few,15,TGTGCCATCCCTAGCGGGAGTAGTGACACCGGGGAGCTGTTTTTT,CAIPSGSSDTGELFF
TRBJ2-5,.,TRBV20-1,.,17,TGCAGTGCTAGGTTTTGGCTGTTAGGGTCAACTTTGGAGACCCAGTACTTC,CSARFWLLGSTLETQYF
TRBJ1-5,.,TRBV12-3/TRBV12-4,.,15,TGTGCCAGCAGTTCGGACGGGAGGGGAAACCAGCTCCAGCATTTT,CASSSDGRGNQLQHF
TRBJ2-2,.,TRBV20-1,few,14,TGCAGTGCTAGAGATCTTGGGTTGGCCGGGGAGCTGTTTTTT,CSARDLGLAGELFF
TRBJ2-7,TRBD1,TRBV20-1,few,13,TGCAGTGCCCGAGACAGGGGTAGATACGAGCAGTACTTC,CSARDRGRYEQYF
TRBJ1-4,.,TRBV5-1,.,15,TGCGCCAGCAGCCCGGACGGAAGCCGTAATGAAAAACTGTTTTTT,CASSPDGSRNEKLFF
TRBJ2-7,TRBD2,TRBV20-1,.,13,TGCAGTGCTGCTGGGACTAGCGAGAACGAGCAGTACTTC,CSAAGTSENEQYF
TRBJ1-4,.,TRBV3-1,few,15,TGTGCCAGCAGCCAGACGGGCGGAACTAATGAAAAACTGTTTTTT,CASSQTGGTNEKLFF
TRBJ2-2,.,TRBV11-3,.,17,TGTGCCAGCAGCTTAGGCCGTCGGGGCGCGAACACCGGGGAGCTGTTTTTT,CASSLGRRGANTGELFF
TRBJ1-1,.,TRBV20-1,.,13,TGCAGTGCTAGACAGGACACAAACACTGAAGCTTTCTTT,CSARQDTNTEAFF
TRBJ1-4,TRBD1,TRBV4-1,few,15,TGCGCCAGCAGCTATCCGGGACAGTCAGATGAAAAACTGTTTTTT,CASSYPGQSDEKLFF
TRBJ2-1,TRBD2,TRBV20-1,few,18,TGCAGTGCTAGAGACCTCGGACTAGCGGGAGTGGGGTCCAATGAGCAGTTCTTC,CSARDLGLAGVGSNEQFF